This TCR beta chain was recorded in a study of shared clonotypes between healthy human individuals (dated by TCRdb to 2018 to 2021). Describing the broader study: A couple of women and three men aged 18 to 49 years were included in the cohort. Each donor's leukapheresis produced roughly between roughly 0.94 and 9.5 billion PBMCs. To estimate repertoire size and how much clonotypes are shared between individuals, the study performed deep sequencing of blood TCR repertoires from roughly five healthy adults. For each donor, CD4 naive and CD4 memory were each run on three plates, CD8 naive on two plates, and CD8 memory on one plate. To increase sequencing depth and limit assay-specific biases, TCR repertoire library preparation and sequencing were carried out by different laboratories using diverse techniques. Study-wide findings and limitations: Sampling was restricted to blood, and TCR repertoires in tissue are likely to differ from TCR repertoires in blood. Based on pairwise subsampling, the degree of clonotype sharing among donors was expected to be affected by sequencing depth. Even with the large sequencing depth, rarefaction of the sorted-subset datasets indicated that sequencing was incomplete. Larger estimated clonotype richness was generally found for naive subsets than for memory subsets. When a few donors were compared, the shared fraction of clonotypes was around 5% for naive CD4, roughly 3.4% for naive CD8, more than 2% for memory CD4, and roughly 0.43% for memory CD8. Compared with non-shared clonotypes, the clonotypes found in all four sorted-subset donors had higher generation probabilities. The genetic and exposure-history diversity represented was limited by the small number of donors.

CDR1 and CDR2, looked up from the germline V gene, are SGHVS and FQNEAQ. Counted from cysteine to phenylalanine, this CDR3 has 14 amino acids. Only CDR3 DNA remains: 42 bases, in frame from the first base. V loses 3 bases of germline sequence and J loses 3 bases, and the interval between the two ends is 12 bases. In the case of this clone: The target of this receptor is not known. Per-nucleotide qualities are absent, and no much larger clonotype sits a single base away.

Using the deep immunoSEQ assay, TCR CDR3 regions were amplified from genomic DNA by multiplex PCR. For each cell subset, the extracted genomic DNA was distributed evenly across all wells of several immunoSEQ 96-well plates, and each plate served as one replicate. Each replicate PCR for sorted subsets received roughly 200 ng genomic DNA, equal to about 29,000 T cell genomes. Purified libraries were quantified with a Qubit 3.0 fluorometer, sized on a Bioanalyzer 2100, and re-quantified with the KAPA Library Quantification kit. Every immunoSEQ 96-well plate was sequenced on a separate single-read 150-cycle Illumina NextSeq 550 flow cell. Under the source paper's analysis protocol: The immunoSEQ output contained only junctional sequences without quality scores, so filtering could not match that applied to full-length reads. Sequences were annotated with PyIR, a Python wrapper for IgBLAST v1.9, and V/J genes and CDR3 were assigned using IMGT germline references. Reads were removed for weak V/J assignments (E-value above 1e-6), missing CDR3, stop codons, out-of-frame junctions, or ambiguous translated residues. A V3J clonotype was defined by an identical inferred V gene, J gene, and CDR3 amino acid sequence. Percentage overlap between repertoires was computed as shared unique clonotypes divided by the size of the smaller repertoire. Three approaches were used to assess repertoire richness: RTK rarefaction, the Chao1 estimator, and Recon v2.1 estimates of unobserved clonotypes. Generation probabilities were computed with OLGA for all TCRbeta clonotypes obtained by the gDNA method from a handful of donors. As stored in TCRdb, this immuneACCESS dataset retains in-frame rearrangements with V and J assigned. A fraction of the clones does not appear; measured against another copy, unresolved V genes explain less than half of the discrepancy, and the remainder lacks a known reason. That table is the source of V, J and clone size, and D and trimming were worked out from the DNA. Present in this sample are some 2 million clones, roughly 94% of which were seen just once. The ten most abundant clones make up 0.9% to 1.4% of the sample.

CD8 naive samples consisted of CD45RO-negative cells that were positively selected for CCR7, yielding a CD45RA+CCR7+ population without TemRA cells. The donors were healthy, HIV-negative adults who had no recently reported acute infections or vaccinations. Only Caucasian adults living in Nashville, Tennessee, USA were represented among the donors. After blood collection by leukapheresis, PBMCs were isolated using Ficoll-Histopaque density gradient centrifugation and then cryopreserved in the vapor phase of liquid nitrogen. Purity and quantity of every magnetically sorted T cell population were checked by analytical flow cytometry. From each sorted fraction, genomic DNA was isolated and quantified by UV absorbance on a Nanodrop 2000c.

This receptor was obtained from a man aged 18 to 35 in good health. The sequence is built from TRBV7-8 and TRBJ2-7; the D segment is perhaps TRBD1 or TRBD2, each sharing 5 matched bases. Source material: naive CD8+ T cells sorted from blood. The cell subset or site label on this specimen signifies: CD45RA+CCR7+. This receptor has the CDR3 CASSFRDGFYEQYF. The sequenced DNA is TGTGCCAGCAGCTTCCGGGACGGCTTCTACGAGCAGTACTTC.